This entry features one T cell receptor beta chain sequence. The CDR3 covers 15 residues. Per germline, CDR1 SGDLS and CDR2 YYNGEE. The V gene lost 3 bases and the J gene lost 5 bases, with 15 bases spanning the gap. Donors were grouped by their self-reported clinical history. This sample is drawn from a study of blood T cell repertoires in COVID-19. In the original processing: Counts of nucleated cells, estimated from reference gene primer amplification, were obtained. The table came from immunoSEQ multiplex PCR; TCRdb's copy has only in-frame clones and leaves some out. V, J and clone size are taken as reported in that table, and D and trimming were inferred from the DNA itself. This table holds roughly 400,000 clones, roughly nine tenths found once.

The sequence came from a woman between 35 and 50 years old who had been exposed to COVID-19. The material sequenced was PBMCs or T cells enriched from blood (not recorded which). The J gene is TRBJ1-5, the V gene TRBV9, with D possibly TRBD1 on 6 matching bases. The CDR3 DNA is TGTGCCAGCAGCGCACAGGGCAGGGATCATCAGCCCCAGCATTTT. The encoded protein is CASSAQGRDHQPQHF.